The clone carrying this T cell receptor beta chain was recorded only once. Its antigen is currently unknown. The data originate from a study of cytomegalovirus exposure and HLA in healthy donors. Findings of the study overall: Most of the TCR beta V segments (in an earlier analysis) were productive either about 87% or about 30% of the time.

With 60 Vbeta and 13 Jbeta primers, the PCR was carried out. The table came from immunoSEQ multiplex PCR; TCRdb's copy has only in-frame clones and leaves some out. The sample includes some 130,000 clones, approximately 80% of them seen just once. V shed 5 bases and J 9 bases; nucleotides not matched to a gene: 10. The length of the CDR3 is 15 residues. The V gene's germline CDR1 is SGHAT and CDR2 FQNNGV. This rearrangement joins TRBV11-2 to TRBJ2-1; 10 bases align to TRBD2. Sequencing input: PBMCs. This sequence originates from a man between 50 and 59 years old in good health and CMV-seronegative. Written as DNA, the CDR3 is TGTGCCAGCAGCCCCCGGGGAGCGGGAGGGCCTGAGCAGTTCTTC. This sequence encodes CASSPRGAGGPEQFF. Drawing the rest from reference TRBV11-2 and TRBJ2-1, the complete variable domain is EAGVAQSPRYKIIEKRQSVAFWCNPISGHATLYWYQQILGQGPKLLIQFQNNGVVDDSQLPKDRFSAERLKGVDSTLKIQPAKLEDSAVYLCASSPRGAGGPEQFFGPGTRLTVL.